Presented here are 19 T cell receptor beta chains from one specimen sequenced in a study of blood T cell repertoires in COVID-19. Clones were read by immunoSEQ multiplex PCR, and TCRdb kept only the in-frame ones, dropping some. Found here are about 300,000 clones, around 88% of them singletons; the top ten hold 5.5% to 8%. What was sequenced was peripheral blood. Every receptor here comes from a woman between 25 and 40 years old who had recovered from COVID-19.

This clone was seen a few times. The DNA for the CDR3 is TGCGCCAGCAGCTGGCCGGGACAGGGTCGGGACGAGCAGTACTTC. Protein sequence: CASSWPGQGRDEQYF. The V call is TRBV5-1, the J call TRBJ2-7; 9 bases are shared with TRBD1. CDR1 and CDR2 (germline): SGHRS, YFSETQ. Germline trimming cut 3 bases from V and 5 bases from J; bases unmatched to any gene: 9. This CDR3 spans 15 amino acids.

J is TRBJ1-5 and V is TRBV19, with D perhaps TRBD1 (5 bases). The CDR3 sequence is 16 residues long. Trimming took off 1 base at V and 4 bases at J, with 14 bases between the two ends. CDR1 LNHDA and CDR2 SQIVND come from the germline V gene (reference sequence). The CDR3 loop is CASSIGRWGGNQPQHF. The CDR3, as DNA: TGTGCCAGTAGTATAGGACGGTGGGGGGGGAATCAGCCCCAGCATTTT. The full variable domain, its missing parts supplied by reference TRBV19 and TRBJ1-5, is DGGITQSPKYLFRKEGQNVTLSCEQNLNHDAMYWYRQDPGQGLRLIYYSQIVNDFQKGDIAEGYSVSREKKESFPLTVTSAQKNPTAFYLCASSIGRWGGNQPQHFGDGTRLSIL.

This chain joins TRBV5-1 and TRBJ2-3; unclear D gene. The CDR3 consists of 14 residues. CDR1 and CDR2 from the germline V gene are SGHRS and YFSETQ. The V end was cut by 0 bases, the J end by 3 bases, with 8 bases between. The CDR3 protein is CASSLDMWTDTQYF. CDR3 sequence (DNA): TGCGCCAGCAGCTTGGACATGTGGACAGATACGCAGTATTTT.

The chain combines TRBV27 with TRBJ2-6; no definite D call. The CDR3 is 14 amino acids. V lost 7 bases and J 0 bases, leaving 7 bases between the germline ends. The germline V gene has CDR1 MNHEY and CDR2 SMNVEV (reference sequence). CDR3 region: CASNRVSGANVLTF. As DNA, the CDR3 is TGTGCCAGCAATAGAGTCTCTGGGGCCAACGTCCTGACTTTC.

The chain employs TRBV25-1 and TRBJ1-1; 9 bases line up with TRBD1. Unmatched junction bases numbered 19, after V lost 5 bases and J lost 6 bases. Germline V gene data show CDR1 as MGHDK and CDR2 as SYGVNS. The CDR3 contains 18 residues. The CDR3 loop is CASSLQGPTGGSRAEAFF. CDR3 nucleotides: TGTGCCAGCAGTCTCCAAGGCCCGACAGGGGGATCTCGGGCTGAAGCTTTCTTT.

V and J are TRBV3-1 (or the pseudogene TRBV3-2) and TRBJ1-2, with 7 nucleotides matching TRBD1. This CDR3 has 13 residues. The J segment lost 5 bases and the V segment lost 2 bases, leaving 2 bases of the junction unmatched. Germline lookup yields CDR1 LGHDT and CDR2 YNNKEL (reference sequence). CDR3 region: CASSQKTGYGYTF. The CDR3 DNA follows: TGTGCCAGCAGCCAAAAGACAGGGTATGGCTACACCTTC.

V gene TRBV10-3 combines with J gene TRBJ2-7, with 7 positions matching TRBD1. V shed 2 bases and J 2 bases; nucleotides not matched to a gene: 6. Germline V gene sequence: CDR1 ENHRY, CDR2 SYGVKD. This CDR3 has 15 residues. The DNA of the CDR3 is TGTGCCATCAGTGAGATTTCACAGGGGCCCTACGAGCAGTACTTC. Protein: CAISEISQGPYEQYF.

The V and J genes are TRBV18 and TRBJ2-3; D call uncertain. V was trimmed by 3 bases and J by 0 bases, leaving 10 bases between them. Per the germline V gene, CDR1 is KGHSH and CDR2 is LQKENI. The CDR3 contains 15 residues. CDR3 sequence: CASSPQAGSTDTQYF. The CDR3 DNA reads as TGTGCCAGCTCACCTCAGGCAGGAAGCACAGATACGCAGTATTTT. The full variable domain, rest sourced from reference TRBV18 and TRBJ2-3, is NAGVMQNPRHLVRRRGQEARLRCSPMKGHSHVYWYRQLPEEGLKFMVYLQKENIIDESGMPKERFSAEFPKEGPSILRIQQVVRGDSAAYFCASSPQAGSTDTQYFGPGTRLTVL.

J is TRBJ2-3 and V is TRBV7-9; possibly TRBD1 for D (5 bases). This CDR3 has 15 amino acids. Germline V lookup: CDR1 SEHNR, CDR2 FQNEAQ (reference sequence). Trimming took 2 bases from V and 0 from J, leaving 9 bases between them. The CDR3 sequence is CASSLNAGSTDTQYF. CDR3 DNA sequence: TGTGCCAGCAGCTTAAACGCAGGGAGCACAGATACGCAGTATTTT.

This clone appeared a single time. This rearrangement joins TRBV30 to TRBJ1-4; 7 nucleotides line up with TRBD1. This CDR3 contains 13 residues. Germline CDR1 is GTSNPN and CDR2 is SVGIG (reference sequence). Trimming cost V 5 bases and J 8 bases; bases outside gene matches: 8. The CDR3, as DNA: TGTGCCTGGGGAGGGGGCCTTGGGGAAAAACTGTTTTTT. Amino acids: CAWGGGLGEKLFF.

The CDR3 nucleotides read TGTGCCAGCAGCTTAGACTCGCGGACAGAGCAGTTCTTC. Translation: CASSLDSRTEQFF. The rearrangement links TRBV11-2 to TRBJ2-1; D perhaps matches TRBD1 (5 bases). V was pared by 0 bases and J by 10 bases, with 10 bases between. Germline V gives CDR1 SGHAT, CDR2 FQNNGV. The CDR3 spans 13 residues.

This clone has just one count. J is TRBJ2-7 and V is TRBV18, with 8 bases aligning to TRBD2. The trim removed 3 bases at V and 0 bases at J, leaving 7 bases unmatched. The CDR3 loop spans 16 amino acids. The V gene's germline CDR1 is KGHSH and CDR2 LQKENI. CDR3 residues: CASSPRAGGSSYEQYF. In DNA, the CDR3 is TGTGCCAGCTCACCGAGGGCGGGGGGATCCTCCTACGAGCAGTACTTC.

The CDR3 coding sequence is TGCGCCAGCAGTCTAGATTACTATGGCTACACCTTC. Protein product: CASSLDYYGYTF. This rearrangement joins TRBV5-1 to TRBJ1-2; D gene ambiguous. V gave up 5 bases and J gave up 3 bases, with 8 bases separating them. Germline V gene sequence: CDR1 SGHRS, CDR2 YFSETQ. The CDR3 covers 12 residues.

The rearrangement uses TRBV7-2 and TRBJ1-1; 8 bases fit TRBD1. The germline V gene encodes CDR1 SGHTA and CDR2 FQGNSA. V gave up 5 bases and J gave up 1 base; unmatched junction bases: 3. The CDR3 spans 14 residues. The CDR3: CASSGDRGNTEAFF. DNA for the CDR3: TGTGCCAGCAGCGGAGACAGGGGGAACACTGAAGCTTTCTTT. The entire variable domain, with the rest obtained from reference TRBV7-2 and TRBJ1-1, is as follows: GAGVSQSPSNKVTEKGKDVELRCDPISGHTALYWYRQSLGQGLEFLIYFQGNSAPDKSGLPSDRFSAERTGGSVSTLTIQRTQQEDSAVYLCASSGDRGNTEAFFGQGTRLTVV.

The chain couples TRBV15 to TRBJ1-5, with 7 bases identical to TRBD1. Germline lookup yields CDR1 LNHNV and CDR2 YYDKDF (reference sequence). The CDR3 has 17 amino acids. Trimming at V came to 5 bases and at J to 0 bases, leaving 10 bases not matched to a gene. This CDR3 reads CATSFRVGTASNQPQHF. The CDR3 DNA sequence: TGTGCCACCAGCTTTCGAGTCGGGACAGCTAGCAATCAGCCCCAGCATTTT.

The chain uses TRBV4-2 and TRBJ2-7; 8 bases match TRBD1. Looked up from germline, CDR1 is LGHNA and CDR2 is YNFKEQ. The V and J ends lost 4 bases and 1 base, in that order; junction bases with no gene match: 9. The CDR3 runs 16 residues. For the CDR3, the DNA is TGTGCCAGCAGCCGAAACAGGGGGAGCGGGTCCTACGAGCAGTACTTC. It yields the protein CASSRNRGSGSYEQYF.

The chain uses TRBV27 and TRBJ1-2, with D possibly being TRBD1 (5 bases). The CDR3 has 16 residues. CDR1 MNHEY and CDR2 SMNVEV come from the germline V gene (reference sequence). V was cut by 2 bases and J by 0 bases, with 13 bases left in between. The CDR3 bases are TGTGCCAGCAGTTTAGCGGCAGGGCGAACTAACTATGGCTACACCTTC. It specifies CASSLAAGRTNYGYTF.

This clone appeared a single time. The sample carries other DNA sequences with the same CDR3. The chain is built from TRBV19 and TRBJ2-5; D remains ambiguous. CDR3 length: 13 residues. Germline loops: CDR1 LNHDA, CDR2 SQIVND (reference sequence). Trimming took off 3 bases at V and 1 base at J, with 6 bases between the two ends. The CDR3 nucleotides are TGTGCCAGTAGTATCCGAGGCCAAGAGACCCAGTACTTC. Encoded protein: CASSIRGQETQYF.

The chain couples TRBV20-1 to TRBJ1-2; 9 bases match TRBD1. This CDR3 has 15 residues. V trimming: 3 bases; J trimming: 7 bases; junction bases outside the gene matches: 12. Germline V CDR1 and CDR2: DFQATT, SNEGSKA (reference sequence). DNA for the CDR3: TGCAGTGCTAGTTGGCCCGGGACAGGGCCCCTTGGCTACACCTTC. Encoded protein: CSASWPGTGPLGYTF.